This T cell receptor beta chain was obtained from a study of blood T cell repertoires in COVID-19. In the study overall: In each case, the material was cDNA or gDNA derived from T cells, B-cell-depleted T cells, or PBMCs.

Enrolled through a virtual design, the participants were between 18 and 89 years of age and came from under 25 US areas. Using immunoSEQ multiplex PCR, the repertoire was profiled, and TCRdb retains in-frame clones only, with some absent. Found here are about 140,000 clones, more than 70% of them singletons; the top ten hold 4.5% to 7%. The length of the CDR3 is 17 residues. In germline, CDR1 is LNHNV, CDR2 YYDKDF (reference sequence). The V segment lost 1 base and the J segment 2 bases; nucleotides outside the gene matches: 7. The clonotype was recovered from a man aged 40-49 years with acute COVID-19. The sequencing input was PBMCs or T cells enriched from blood (not recorded which). V gene TRBV15 combines with J gene TRBJ2-1; 8 bases are a match to TRBD2. The CDR3 DNA reads as TGTGCCACCAGCAGAGGCCCTAGCGGGCCGGCCTACAATGAGCAGTTCTTC. Translation gives CATSRGPSGPAYNEQFF.